This TCR beta chain was recorded in a study of spatial heterogeneity in lung cancer. The wider study: Samples were obtained from approximately 76 donors, all untreated early-stage non-small cell lung cancer patients. Consistently, beta-chain sequences turned up in larger numbers than alpha-chain sequences did.

Time point reported: blood at routine non-recurrence follow-up after resection. Tumor, nontumor lung or frozen PBMC supplied whole RNA, sequenced without sorting. Unique molecular identifiers tagged every individual TCR cDNA molecule. TCRdb fed the 5' RACE reads into MiXCR, producing one record per CDR3 protein. In the table there are approximately 17,000 distinct CDR3 sequences, approximately 19% of which are singletons. The sample was PBMCs, taken at follow-up. The source is a male donor with early-stage non-small cell lung cancer.

CDR3 DNA sequence: TGTGCCAGTAGGGCTGAAAGGGGGCAGCCCCAGCATTTT. This encodes CASRAERGQPQHF. This chain joins TRBV19 and TRBJ1-5; D perhaps matches TRBD1 (6 bases). CDR1 is LNHDA and CDR2 is SQIVND in the germline V gene (reference sequence). Trimming took 6 bases from V and 7 from J, leaving 13 bases between them. CDR3 size: 13 residues. Combining the CDR3 with reference TRBV19 and TRBJ1-5 gives the whole variable domain DGGITQSPKYLFRKEGQNVTLSCEQNLNHDAMYWYRQDPGQGLRLIYYSQIVNDFQKGDIAEGYSVSREKKESFPLTVTSAQKNPTAFYLCASRAERGQPQHFGDGTRLSIL.